This T cell receptor beta chain derives from a study of shared clonotypes between healthy human individuals. Naive CD8 cells, CD45RO-negative and positively selected for CCR7, excluded terminally differentiated effector memory CD45RA+ cells. Sequencing was at deep level. TCRdb's copy holds only in-frame clones and misses some; the assay was immunoSEQ multiplex PCR. The sample has 650,000 to 800,000 clones, around 90% seen once. The germline V gene encodes CDR1 SGDLS and CDR2 YYNGEE. Trimming removed 0 bases from V and 8 bases from J, with 8 bases in between. The length of the CDR3 is 12 residues. General observations from the study: Rarefaction revealed incomplete sorted-subset sequencing despite large depth. What naive subsets generally showed was a larger estimated richness than memory subsets showed.

About this clone: Its matching antigen is unknown.

Sequenced material: naive CD8+ T cells sorted from blood. V is TRBV9 and J is TRBJ1-1; no clear D gene. The receptor was derived from a man under 40 in good health. The CDR3 nucleotides read TGTGCCAGCAGCGTAGACGAATCCGAAGCTTTCTTT. Amino acid sequence: CASSVDESEAFF.